The clone carrying this TCR beta chain has a single count. Its target is not known. One entry per CDR3 protein, called by TCRdb with MiXCR from the 5' RACE reads. Counted here are approximately 1.8 million distinct CDR3 sequences, about 32% occurring once; the ten biggest clones make up approximately 0.29%. Germline V gives CDR1 MNHNS, CDR2 SASEGT. J was trimmed by 5 bases and V by 0 bases; bases with no gene match: 12. This CDR3 contains 17 residues. The entry originates in a study of identical twins. Whole-study findings and limits: Reduced insertions were recorded for abundant cord blood beta clonotypes, with no such pattern in memory repertoires. There is a chance that invariant MAIT and iNKT cells partially muddied zero-insertion analyses. Models predicted less out-of-frame TCR alpha sharing in monozygotic twins than was found.

This chain connects TRBV6-1 to TRBJ1-2, with 7 bases aligning to TRBD1. The sequence was collected from a newborn girl in good health. Input material: cord blood. DNA of the CDR3: TGTGCCAGCAGTGAAGCTGACAGGGCTCCCAGATTATATGGCTACACCTTC. Its translation: CASSEADRAPRLYGYTF.